A selection of T cell receptor beta chains follows, all from one sample in a study of CD8+ T cells in alopecia areata. Sequencing used immunoSEQ multiplex PCR; TCRdb keeps in-frame clones, though not all of them. The sample yields 250,000 to 300,000 clones, roughly 60% seen once. Sequenced material: CD4+ T cells sorted from blood, taken at week 24, from a patient treated with tofacitinib. The receptors shown here come from a human donor with alopecia areata. Each CDR3 is given with its conserved first and last residue. A D gene is named only where the DNA matches it firmly. A row's size may be missing; if present it is once, few, many or a size class.

D | J | V | size | length | DNA | CDR3
NA | TRBJ2-3 | TRBV6-1 | NA | 11 | TGTGCCAGCAGGGCCGCAGATACGCAGTATTTT | CASRAADTQYF
NA | TRBJ1-6 | TRBV27 | NA | 17 | TGTGCCAGCAGTTCGAATGGGGAGAGCTCCTATAATTCACCCCTCCACTTT | CASSSNGESSYNSPLHF
NA | TRBJ2-5 | TRBV5-1 | few | 15 | TGCGCCAGCAGCTTGGTGCTACAACTGGGGGAGACCCAGTACTTC | CASSLVLQLGETQYF
NA | TRBJ1-2 | TRBV20-1 | once | 10 | TGCAGTGCTAGTGGAAATGGCTACACCTTC | CSASGNGYTF
NA | TRBJ2-2 | TRBV2 | NA | 14 | TGTGCCAGTGGACGGACAGCGAACACCGGGGAGCTGTTTTTT | CASGRTANTGELFF
NA | TRBJ1-1 | TRBV25-1 | NA | 11 | TGTGCCAGCAGATCCCGCGGTTACGCTTTCTTT | CASRSRGYAFF
NA | TRBJ2-2 | TRBV9 | NA | 15 | TGTGCCAGCAGCGCCATAGCGGACGGAATCGGGGAGCTGTTTTTT | CASSAIADGIGELFF
TRBD2 | TRBJ2-2 | TRBV10-3 | NA | 15 | TGTGCCATCAGTGAGTCGCAGGGAGGGTCCAGGGAGCTGTTTTTT | CAISESQGGSRELFF
NA | TRBJ2-2 | TRBV6-5 | NA | 14 | TGTGCCAGCCGTGATCTACCCTCCGCCGGGGAGCTGTTTTTT | CASRDLPSAGELFF
NA | TRBJ1-3 | TRBV7-9 | few | 13 | TGTGCCAGCAGCTTAGGGGCTGAAAACACCATATATTTT | CASSLGAENTIYF
NA | TRBJ1-1 | TRBV18 | NA | 14 | TGTGCCAGCTCATCGGACACGGGTGGCACTGAAGCTTTCTTT | CASSSDTGGTEAFF
NA | TRBJ2-2 | TRBV20-1 | few | 11 | TGCAGTGCTAGACAGAACGGGGAGCTGTTTTTT | CSARQNGELFF
NA | TRBJ2-4 | TRBV7-2 | NA | 14 | TGTGCCAGCAGCCTAAGTCGGACAGAGAACATTCAGTACTTC | CASSLSRTENIQYF
TRBD1 | TRBJ2-4 | TRBV18 | few | 16 | TGTGCCAGCTCGCTACAGGGGGCCGGGGCCAAAAACATTCAGTACTTC | CASSLQGAGAKNIQYF
NA | TRBJ1-1 | TRBV30 | NA | 13 | TGTGCCTGGAGTCTGACAGGGAACACTGAAGCTTTCTTT | CAWSLTGNTEAFF
TRBD1 | TRBJ1-5 | TRBV7-2 | NA | 14 | TGTGCCAGCAGCCTAAGACAGGGTAATCAGCCCCAGCATTTT | CASSLRQGNQPQHF
NA | TRBJ1-5 | TRBV29-1 | NA | 13 | TGCAGCGTTGCGGGTATGCCAAATCAGCCCCAGCATTTT | CSVAGMPNQPQHF
NA | TRBJ2-7 | TRBV5-1 | NA | 15 | TGCGCCAGCAGCCCCGGGTTCTCAAGCTCCTACGAGCAGTACTTC | CASSPGFSSSYEQYF
NA | TRBJ1-3 | TRBV4-1 | NA | 15 | TGCGCCAGCAGTCTGACAGTAAGAGAGGAAAACACCATATATTTT | CASSLTVREENTIYF
NA | TRBJ1-5 | TRBV30 | NA | 13 | TGTGCCTGGAGTAACAGGGCAGATCAGCCCCAGCATTTT | CAWSNRADQPQHF
TRBD1 | TRBJ1-1 | TRBV29-1 | few | 13 | TGCAGCGTTACAAGACAGGGGGACACTGAAGCTTTCTTT | CSVTRQGDTEAFF
TRBD2 | TRBJ2-1 | TRBV10-3 | NA | 15 | TGTGCCATCAGAGGACTAGCGGGGGCCCCGGGCGAGCAGTTCTTC | CAIRGLAGAPGEQFF